This T cell receptor beta chain was recovered during a study of T cell responses to AZD1222 COVID-19 vaccine. The germline V gene encodes CDR1 MNHEY and CDR2 SVGEGT. The CDR3 is made up of 15 amino acids. Trimming pared 2 bases from V and 7 bases from J, leaving 14 bases between. Repertoires were generated with immunoSEQ multiplex PCR, while TCRdb's copy carries only in-frame clones and drops some. The sample has roughly 130,000 clones; about 90% are singletons. The starting material was peripheral blood, obtained on day 0 of AZD1222 vaccination. The receptor's source is an adult in good health. This chain links TRBV6-2 or TRBV6-3 with TRBJ1-4; TRBD1 might be the D (6 bases). CDR3 sequence: CASSYGRGGREKLFF. DNA of the CDR3: TGTGCCAGCAGTTACGGGAGAGGGGGGCGTGAAAAACTGTTTTTT.